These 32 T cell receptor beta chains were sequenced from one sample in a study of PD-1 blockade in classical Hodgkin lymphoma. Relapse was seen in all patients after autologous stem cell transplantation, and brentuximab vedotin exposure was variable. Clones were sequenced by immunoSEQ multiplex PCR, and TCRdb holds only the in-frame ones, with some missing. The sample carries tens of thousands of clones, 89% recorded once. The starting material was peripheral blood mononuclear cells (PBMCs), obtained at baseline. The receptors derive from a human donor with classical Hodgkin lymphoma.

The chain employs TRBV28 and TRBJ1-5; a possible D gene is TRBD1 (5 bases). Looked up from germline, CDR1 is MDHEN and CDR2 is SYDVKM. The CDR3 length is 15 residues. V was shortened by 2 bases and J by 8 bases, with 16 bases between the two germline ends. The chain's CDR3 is CASSLGGARGEPQHF. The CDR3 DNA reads TGTGCCAGCAGTTTAGGAGGGGCAAGAGGCGAGCCCCAGCATTTT. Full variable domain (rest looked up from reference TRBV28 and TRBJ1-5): DVKVTQSSRYLVKRTGEKVFLECVQDMDHENMFWYRQDPGLGLRLIYFSYDVKMKEKGDIPEGYSVSREKKERFSLILESASTNQTSMYLCASSLGGARGEPQHFGDGTRLSIL.

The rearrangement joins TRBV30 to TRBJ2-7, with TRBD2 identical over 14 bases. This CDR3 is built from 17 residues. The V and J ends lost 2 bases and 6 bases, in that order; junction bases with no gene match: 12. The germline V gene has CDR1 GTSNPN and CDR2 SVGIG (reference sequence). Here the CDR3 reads CAWSPPRLAGGRSEQYF. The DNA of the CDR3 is TGTGCCTGGAGTCCCCCGCGACTAGCGGGAGGGCGTTCCGAGCAGTACTTC. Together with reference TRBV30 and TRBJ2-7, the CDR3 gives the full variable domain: SQTIHQWPATLVQPVGSPLSLECTVEGTSNPNLYWYRQAAGRGLQLLFYSVGIGQISSEVPQNLSASRPQDRQFILSSKKLLLSDSGFYLCAWSPPRLAGGRSEQYFGPGTRLTVT.

CDR3 amino acids: CASSPLPGPLLNTEAFF. The CDR3 DNA follows: TGTGCCAGCAGCCCATTGCCGGGTCCCCTCTTGAACACTGAAGCTTTCTTT. The genes are TRBV7-2 and TRBJ1-1; no clear D. The CDR3 has 17 residues. V was pared by 5 bases and J by 0 bases, with 19 bases between. CDR1 SGHTA and CDR2 FQGNSA come from the germline V gene.

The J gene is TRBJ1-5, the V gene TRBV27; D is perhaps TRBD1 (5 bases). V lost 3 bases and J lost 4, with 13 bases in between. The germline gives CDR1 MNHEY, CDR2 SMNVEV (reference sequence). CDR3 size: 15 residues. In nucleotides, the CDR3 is TGTGCCAGCAGTTTCGTGGGGGTCGGAAATCAGCCCCAGCATTTT. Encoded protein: CASSFVGVGNQPQHF.

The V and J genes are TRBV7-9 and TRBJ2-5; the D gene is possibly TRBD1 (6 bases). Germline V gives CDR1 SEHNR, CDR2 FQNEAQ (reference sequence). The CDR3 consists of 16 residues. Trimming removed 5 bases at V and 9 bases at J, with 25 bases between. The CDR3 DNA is TGTGCCAGCAGCCCGGCGGCCGCCGCGATTGAGGGGGCCCAGTACTTC. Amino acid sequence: CASSPAAAAIEGAQYF.

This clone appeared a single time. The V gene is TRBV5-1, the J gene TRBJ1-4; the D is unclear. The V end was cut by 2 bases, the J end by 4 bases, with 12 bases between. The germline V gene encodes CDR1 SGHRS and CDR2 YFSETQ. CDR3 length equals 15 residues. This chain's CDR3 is CASSLTGSVNEKLFF. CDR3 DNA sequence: TGCGCCAGCAGCTTAACGGGCTCGGTTAATGAAAAACTGTTTTTT.

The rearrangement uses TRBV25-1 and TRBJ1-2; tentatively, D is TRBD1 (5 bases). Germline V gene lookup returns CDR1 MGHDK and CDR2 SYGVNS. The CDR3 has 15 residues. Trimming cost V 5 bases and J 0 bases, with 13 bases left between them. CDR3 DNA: TGTGCCAGCAGTAACTGGACACGGGCTAACTATGGCTACACCTTC. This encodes CASSNWTRANYGYTF.

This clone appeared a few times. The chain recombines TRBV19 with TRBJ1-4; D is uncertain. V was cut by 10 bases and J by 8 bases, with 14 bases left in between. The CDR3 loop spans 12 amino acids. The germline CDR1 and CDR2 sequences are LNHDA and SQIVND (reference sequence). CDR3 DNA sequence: TGTGCCACCAAGAGGACGGGAGAAAAACTGTTTTTT. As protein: CATKRTGEKLFF.

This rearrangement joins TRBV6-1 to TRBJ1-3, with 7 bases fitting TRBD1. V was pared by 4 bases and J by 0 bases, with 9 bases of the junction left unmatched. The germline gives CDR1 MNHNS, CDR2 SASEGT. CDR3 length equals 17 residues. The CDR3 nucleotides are TGTGCCAGCAGTGGATCCGGGACAGAGAGCTCTGGAAACACCATATATTTT. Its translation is CASSGSGTESSGNTIYF.

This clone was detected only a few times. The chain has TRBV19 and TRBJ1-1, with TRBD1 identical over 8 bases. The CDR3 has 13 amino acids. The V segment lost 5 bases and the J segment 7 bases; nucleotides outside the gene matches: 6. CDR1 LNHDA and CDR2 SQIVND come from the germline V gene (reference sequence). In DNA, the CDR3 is TGTGCCAGTAGTCAGGCCGGGACAGGTGAAGCTTTCTTT. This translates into CASSQAGTGEAFF.

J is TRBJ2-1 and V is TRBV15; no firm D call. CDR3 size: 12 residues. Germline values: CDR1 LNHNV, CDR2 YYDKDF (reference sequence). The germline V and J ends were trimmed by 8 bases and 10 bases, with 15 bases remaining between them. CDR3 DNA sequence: TGTGCCACCGCGCGACAATTCCAAGAGCAGTTCTTC. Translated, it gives CATARQFQEQFF.

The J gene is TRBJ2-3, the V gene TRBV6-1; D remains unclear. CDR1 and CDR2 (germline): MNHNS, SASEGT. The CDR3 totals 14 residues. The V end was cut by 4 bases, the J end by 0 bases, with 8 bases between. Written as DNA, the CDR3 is TGTGCCAGCAGTGGGTTTGCTAGCACAGATACGCAGTATTTT. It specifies CASSGFASTDTQYF.

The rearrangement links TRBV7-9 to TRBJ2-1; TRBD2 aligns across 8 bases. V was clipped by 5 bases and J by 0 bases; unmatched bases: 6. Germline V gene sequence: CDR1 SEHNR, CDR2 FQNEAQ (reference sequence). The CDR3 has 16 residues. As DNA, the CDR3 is TGTGCCAGCAGCCCCCCCGGGACTAGCTCCTACAATGAGCAGTTCTTC. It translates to CASSPPGTSSYNEQFF. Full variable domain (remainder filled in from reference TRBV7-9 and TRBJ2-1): DTGVSQNPRHKITKRGQNVTFRCDPISEHNRLYWYRQTLGQGPEFLTYFQNEAQLEKSRLLSDRFSAERPKGSFSTLEIQRTEQGDSAMYLCASSPPGTSSYNEQFFGPGTRLTVL.

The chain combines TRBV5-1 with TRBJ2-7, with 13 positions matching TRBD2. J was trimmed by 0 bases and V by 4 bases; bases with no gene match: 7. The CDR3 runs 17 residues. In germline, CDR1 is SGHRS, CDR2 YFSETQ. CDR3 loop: CASSILLAGGPSYEQYF. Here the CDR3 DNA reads TGCGCCAGCAGCATATTACTAGCGGGAGGGCCCTCCTACGAGCAGTACTTC.

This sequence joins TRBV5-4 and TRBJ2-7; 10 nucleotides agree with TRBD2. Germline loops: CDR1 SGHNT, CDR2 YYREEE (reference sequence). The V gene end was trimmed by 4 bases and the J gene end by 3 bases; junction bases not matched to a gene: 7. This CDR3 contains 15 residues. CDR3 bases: TGTGCCAGCAGCATCGGGACTAGCGTAAACTACGAGCAGTACTTC. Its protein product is CASSIGTSVNYEQYF.

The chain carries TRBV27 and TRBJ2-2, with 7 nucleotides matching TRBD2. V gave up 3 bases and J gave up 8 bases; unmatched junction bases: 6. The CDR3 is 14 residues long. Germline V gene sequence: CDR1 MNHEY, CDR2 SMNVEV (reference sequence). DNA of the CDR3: TGTGCCAGCAGTTTTGCTAGCGGAGGTGGGGAGCTGTTTTTT. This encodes CASSFASGGGELFF.

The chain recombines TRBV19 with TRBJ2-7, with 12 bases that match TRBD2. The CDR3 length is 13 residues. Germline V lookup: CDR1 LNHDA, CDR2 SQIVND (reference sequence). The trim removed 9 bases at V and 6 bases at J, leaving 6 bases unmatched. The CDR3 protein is CASASGRAGEQYF. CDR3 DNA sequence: TGTGCCAGCGCTAGCGGGAGGGCCGGCGAGCAGTACTTC.

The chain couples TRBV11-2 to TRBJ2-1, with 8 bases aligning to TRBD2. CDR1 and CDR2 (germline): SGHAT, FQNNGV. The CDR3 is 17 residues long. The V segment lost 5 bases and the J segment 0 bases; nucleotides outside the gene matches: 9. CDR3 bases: TGTGCCAGCAGCCCCGGGGGGGCCCGTAGCTCCTACAATGAGCAGTTCTTC. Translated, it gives CASSPGGARSSYNEQFF.

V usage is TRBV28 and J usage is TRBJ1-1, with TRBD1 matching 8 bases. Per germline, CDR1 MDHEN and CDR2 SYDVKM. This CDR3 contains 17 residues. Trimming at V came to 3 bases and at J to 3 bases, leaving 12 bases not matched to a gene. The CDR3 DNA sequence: TGTGCCAGCAGTTTCACAGGGGGTTGGGGGGCCCACACTGAAGCTTTCTTT. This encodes CASSFTGGWGAHTEAFF.

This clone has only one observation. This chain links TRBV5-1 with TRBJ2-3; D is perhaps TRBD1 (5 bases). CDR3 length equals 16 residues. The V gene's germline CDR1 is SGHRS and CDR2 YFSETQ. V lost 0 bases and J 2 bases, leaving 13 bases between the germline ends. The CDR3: CASSLAPQGATDTQYF. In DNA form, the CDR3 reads TGCGCCAGCAGCTTGGCCCCCCAAGGGGCCACAGATACGCAGTATTTT.

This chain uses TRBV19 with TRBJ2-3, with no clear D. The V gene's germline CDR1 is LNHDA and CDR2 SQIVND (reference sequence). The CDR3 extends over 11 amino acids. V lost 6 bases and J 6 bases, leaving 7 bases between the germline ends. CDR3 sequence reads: CASRVGDTQYF. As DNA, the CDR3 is TGTGCCAGTAGGGTCGGGGATACGCAGTATTTT.

The CDR3 is CASSVTDTQYF. The CDR3 DNA reads as TGTGCCAGCAGTGTCACAGATACGCAGTATTTT. This chain links TRBV28 with TRBJ2-3; unclear D gene. The CDR3 is 11 residues long. The V end lost 5 bases, the J end lost 2 bases, and 2 bases lay between the germline ends. The germline V gene has CDR1 MDHEN and CDR2 SYDVKM.

CDR3 protein: CASSLIGKDGYTF. CDR3 nucleotides: TGTGCCAGCAGTCTGATCGGCAAGGATGGCTACACCTTC. J is TRBJ1-2 and V is TRBV6-6; D unclear. The CDR3 extends over 13 amino acids. V was trimmed by 5 bases and J by 6 bases, leaving 13 bases between them. Germline lookup yields CDR1 MNHNY and CDR2 SVGAGI (reference sequence).

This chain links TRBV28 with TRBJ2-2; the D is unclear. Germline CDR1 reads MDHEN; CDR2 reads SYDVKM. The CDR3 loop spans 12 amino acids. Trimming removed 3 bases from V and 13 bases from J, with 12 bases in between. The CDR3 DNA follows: TGTGCCAGCAGTTTGGCTGGACCCGGGCTGTTTTTT. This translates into CASSLAGPGLFF. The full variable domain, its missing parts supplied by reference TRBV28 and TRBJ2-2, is DVKVTQSSRYLVKRTGEKVFLECVQDMDHENMFWYRQDPGLGLRLIYFSYDVKMKEKGDIPEGYSVSREKKERFSLILESASTNQTSMYLCASSLAGPGLFFGEGSRLTVL.

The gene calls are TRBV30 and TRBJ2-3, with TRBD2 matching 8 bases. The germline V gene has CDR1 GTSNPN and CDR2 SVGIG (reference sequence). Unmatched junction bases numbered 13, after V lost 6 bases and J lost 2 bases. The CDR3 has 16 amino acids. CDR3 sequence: CACSLGLAGPTDTQYF. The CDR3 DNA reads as TGTGCCTGTTCCCTTGGGCTAGCGGGCCCCACAGATACGCAGTATTTT.

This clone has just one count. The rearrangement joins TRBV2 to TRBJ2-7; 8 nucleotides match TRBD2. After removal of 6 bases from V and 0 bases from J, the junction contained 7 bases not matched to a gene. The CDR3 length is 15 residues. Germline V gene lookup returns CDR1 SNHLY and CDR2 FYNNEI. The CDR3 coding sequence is TGTGCCAGCAGCGGGGGGGAGTGGAGCTCCTACGAGCAGTACTTC. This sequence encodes CASSGGEWSSYEQYF.

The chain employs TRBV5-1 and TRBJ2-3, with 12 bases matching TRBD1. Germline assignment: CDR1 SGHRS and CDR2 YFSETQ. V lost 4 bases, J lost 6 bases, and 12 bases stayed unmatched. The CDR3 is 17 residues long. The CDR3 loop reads CASSGRSGTGGWDTQYF. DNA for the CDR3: TGCGCCAGCAGCGGGAGATCCGGGACAGGGGGCTGGGATACGCAGTATTTT.

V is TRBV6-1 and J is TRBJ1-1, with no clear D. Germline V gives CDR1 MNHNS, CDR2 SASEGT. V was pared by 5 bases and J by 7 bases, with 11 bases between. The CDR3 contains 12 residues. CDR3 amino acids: CASSQRTIEAFF. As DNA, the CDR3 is TGTGCCAGCAGTCAGAGGACGATTGAAGCTTTCTTT.

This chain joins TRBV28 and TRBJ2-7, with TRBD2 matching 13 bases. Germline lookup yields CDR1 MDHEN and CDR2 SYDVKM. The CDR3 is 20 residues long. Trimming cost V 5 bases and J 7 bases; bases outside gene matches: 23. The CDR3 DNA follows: TGTGCCAGCAGTCTTCGGACTAGCGGGAGAAAGCACCTCATTCGGGGGGAGCAGTACTTC. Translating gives CASSLRTSGRKHLIRGEQYF.

This chain's CDR3 is CASSLSSGSPAYEQYF. The DNA of the CDR3 is TGCGCCAGCAGCCTCTCTAGCGGGAGCCCCGCCTACGAGCAGTACTTC. The J gene is TRBJ2-7, the V gene TRBV4-3; 10 nucleotides agree with TRBD2. The CDR3 runs 16 residues. CDR1 and CDR2 (germline): LGHNA, YSLEER. V dropped 4 bases and J dropped 2; count of bases not matched to a gene: 8.

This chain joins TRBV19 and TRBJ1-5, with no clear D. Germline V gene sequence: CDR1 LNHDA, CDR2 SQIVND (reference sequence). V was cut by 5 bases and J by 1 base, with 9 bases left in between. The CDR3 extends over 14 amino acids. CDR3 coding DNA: TGTGCCAGTAGTCCTCAATCCAGCAATCAGCCCCAGCATTTT. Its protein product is CASSPQSSNQPQHF.

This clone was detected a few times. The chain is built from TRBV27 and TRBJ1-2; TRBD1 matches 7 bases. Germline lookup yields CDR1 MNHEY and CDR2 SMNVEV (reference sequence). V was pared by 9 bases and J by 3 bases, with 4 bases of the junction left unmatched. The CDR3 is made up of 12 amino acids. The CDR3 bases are TGTGCCAGTAGACAGGGCGACTATGGCTACACCTTC. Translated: CASRQGDYGYTF.